Sequencing of this T cell receptor beta chain was carried out in a study of tumor-infiltrating lymphocytes in primary liver carcinoma. This clonotype occurred a few times. A constant-region primer primed TCR beta cDNA synthesis from 400 to 550 ng of total RNA. Generation of the TCR beta libraries relied on three nested multiplex PCR rounds using slightly modified ARM-PCR. Researchers ran the first two PCR rounds for around 10 cycles each with TRBV1-TRBV30 forward primers and a C-beta reverse primer. A single record per CDR3 protein comes from TCRdb applying MiXCR to the multiplex PCR reads. The profile shows about 320,000 distinct CDR3 sequences, approximately 54% of them singletons. CDR1 is SEHNR, CDR2 FQNEAQ, per germline (reference sequence). The V and J ends lost 5 bases and 8 bases, in that order; junction bases with no gene match: 11. The CDR3 loop spans 16 amino acids. It was unsorted whole blood that yielded blood RNA, and germline DNA was also extracted.

The sequenced sample consisted of peripheral blood. This receptor was identified in a woman aged 25 to 45 with primary liver carcinoma and hepatitis B virus infection. The V gene is TRBV7-9, the J gene TRBJ1-4; 10 nucleotides agree with TRBD1. The CDR3 DNA follows: TGTGCCAGCAGCCTGGGACAGGGGCGAGGATTGGAAAAACTGTTTTTT. Translation: CASSLGQGRGLEKLFF.